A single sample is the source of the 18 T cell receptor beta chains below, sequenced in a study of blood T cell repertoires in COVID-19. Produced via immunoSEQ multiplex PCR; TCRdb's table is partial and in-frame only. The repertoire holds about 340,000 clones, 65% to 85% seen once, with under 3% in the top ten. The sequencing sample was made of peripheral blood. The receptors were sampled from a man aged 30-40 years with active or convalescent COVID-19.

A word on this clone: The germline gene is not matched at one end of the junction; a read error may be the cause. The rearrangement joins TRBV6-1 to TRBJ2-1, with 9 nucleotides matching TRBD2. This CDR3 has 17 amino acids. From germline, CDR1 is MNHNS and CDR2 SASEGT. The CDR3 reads CASREVAGVFSYNEQFF. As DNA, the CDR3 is TGTGCCAGCAGGGAAGTAGCGGGAGTATTCTCCTACAATGAGCAGTTCTTC.

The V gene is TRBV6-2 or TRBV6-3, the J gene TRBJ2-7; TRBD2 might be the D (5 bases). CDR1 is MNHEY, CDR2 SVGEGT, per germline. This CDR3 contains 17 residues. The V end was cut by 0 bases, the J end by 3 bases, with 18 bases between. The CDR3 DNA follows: TGTGCCAGCAGTTACTCGCTTCGGGGTCAAGGACTCTACGAGCAGTACTTC. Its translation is CASSYSLRGQGLYEQYF.

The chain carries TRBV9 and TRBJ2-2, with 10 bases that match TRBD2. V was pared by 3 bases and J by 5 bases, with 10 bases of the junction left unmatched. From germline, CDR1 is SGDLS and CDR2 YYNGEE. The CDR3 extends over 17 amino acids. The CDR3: CASSDDPSGSSTGELFF. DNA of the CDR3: TGTGCCAGCAGCGACGATCCTAGCGGGAGTTCGACCGGGGAGCTGTTTTTT. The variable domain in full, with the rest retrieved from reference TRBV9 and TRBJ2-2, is DSGVTQTPKHLITATGQRVTLRCSPRSGDLSVYWYQQSLDQGLQFLIQYYNGEERAKGNILERFSAQQFPDLHSELNLSSLELGDSALYFCASSDDPSGSSTGELFFGEGSRLTVL.

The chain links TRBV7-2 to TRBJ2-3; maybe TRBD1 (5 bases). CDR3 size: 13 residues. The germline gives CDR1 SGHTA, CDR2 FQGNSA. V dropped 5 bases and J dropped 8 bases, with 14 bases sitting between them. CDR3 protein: CASSNGQGGTQYF. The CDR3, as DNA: TGTGCCAGCAGCAATGGGCAGGGTGGTACGCAGTATTTT.

CDR3 nucleotides: TGTGCCAGCAGCTTAAGGACAGGAGGTCACGAGCAGTACTTC. Encoded protein: CASSLRTGGHEQYF. The chain joins TRBV7-2 to TRBJ2-7; 7 bases line up with TRBD1. The CDR3 has 14 amino acids. The V gene end was trimmed by 2 bases and the J gene end by 5 bases; junction bases not matched to a gene: 6. The germline CDR1 and CDR2 sequences are SGHTA and FQGNSA.

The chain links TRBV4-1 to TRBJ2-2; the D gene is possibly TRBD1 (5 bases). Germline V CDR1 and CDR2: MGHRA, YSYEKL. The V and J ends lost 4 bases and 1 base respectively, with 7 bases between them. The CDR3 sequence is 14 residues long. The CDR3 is CASSPTVNTGELFF. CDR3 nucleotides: TGCGCCAGCAGCCCGACAGTGAACACCGGGGAGCTGTTTTTT.

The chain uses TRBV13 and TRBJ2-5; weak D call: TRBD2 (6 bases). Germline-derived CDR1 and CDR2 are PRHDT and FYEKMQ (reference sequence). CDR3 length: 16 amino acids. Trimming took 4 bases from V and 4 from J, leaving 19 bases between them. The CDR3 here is CASSWTEGQVGETQYF. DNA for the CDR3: TGTGCCAGCAGCTGGACGGAGGGGCAAGTCGGAGAGACCCAGTACTTC.

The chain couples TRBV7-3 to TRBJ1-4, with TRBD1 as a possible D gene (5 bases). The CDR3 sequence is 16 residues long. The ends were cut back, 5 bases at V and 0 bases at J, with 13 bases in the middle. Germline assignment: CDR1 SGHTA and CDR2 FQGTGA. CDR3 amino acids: CASSPSVGATNEKLFF. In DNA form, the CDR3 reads TGTGCCAGCAGCCCGTCGGTAGGGGCAACTAATGAAAAACTGTTTTTT. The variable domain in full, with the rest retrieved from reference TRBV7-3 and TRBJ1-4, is GAGVSQTPSNKVTEKGKYVELRCDPISGHTALYWYRQSLGQGPEFLIYFQGTGAADDSGLPNDRFFAVRPEGSVSTLKIQRTERGDSAVYLCASSPSVGATNEKLFFGSGTQLSVL.

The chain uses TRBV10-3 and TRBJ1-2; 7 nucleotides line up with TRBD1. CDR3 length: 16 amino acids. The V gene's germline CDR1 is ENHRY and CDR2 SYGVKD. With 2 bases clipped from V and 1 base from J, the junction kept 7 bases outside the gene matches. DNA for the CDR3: TGTGCCATCAGTGAGAATCCCACAGGGGTTAACTATGGCTACACCTTC. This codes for CAISENPTGVNYGYTF.

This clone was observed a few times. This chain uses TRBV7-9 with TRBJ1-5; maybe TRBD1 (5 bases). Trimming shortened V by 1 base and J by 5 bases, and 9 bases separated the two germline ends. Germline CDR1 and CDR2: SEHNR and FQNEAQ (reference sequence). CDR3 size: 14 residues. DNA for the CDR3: TGTGCCAGCAGCTTAGTAGGGGCACATCAGCCCCAGCATTTT. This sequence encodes CASSLVGAHQPQHF.

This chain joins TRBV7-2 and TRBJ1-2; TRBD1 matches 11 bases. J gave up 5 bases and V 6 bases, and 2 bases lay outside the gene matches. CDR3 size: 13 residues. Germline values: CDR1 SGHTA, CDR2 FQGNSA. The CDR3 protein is CASSWDRGYGYTF. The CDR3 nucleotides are TGTGCCAGCAGTTGGGACAGGGGGTATGGCTACACCTTC.

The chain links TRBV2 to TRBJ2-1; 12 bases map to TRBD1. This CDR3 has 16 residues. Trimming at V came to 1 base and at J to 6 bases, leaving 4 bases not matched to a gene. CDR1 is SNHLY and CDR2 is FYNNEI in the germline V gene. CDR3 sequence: CASSEVGQGAGNEQFF. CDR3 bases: TGTGCCAGCAGTGAAGTGGGACAGGGGGCGGGCAATGAGCAGTTCTTC.

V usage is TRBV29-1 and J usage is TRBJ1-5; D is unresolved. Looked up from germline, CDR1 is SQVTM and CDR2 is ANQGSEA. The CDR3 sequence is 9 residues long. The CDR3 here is CSPSQPQHF. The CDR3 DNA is TGCAGTCCGAGTCAGCCCCAGCATTTT.

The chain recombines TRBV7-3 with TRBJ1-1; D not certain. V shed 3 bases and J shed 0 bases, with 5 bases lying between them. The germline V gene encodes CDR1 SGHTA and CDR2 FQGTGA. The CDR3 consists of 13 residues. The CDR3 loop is CASSFGMNTEAFF. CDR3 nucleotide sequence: TGTGCCAGCAGCTTTGGCATGAACACTGAAGCTTTCTTT.

The CDR3 is CATRGLAGQETQYF. The CDR3 DNA follows: TGTGCCACCAGAGGACTAGCGGGCCAAGAGACCCAGTACTTC. The chain links TRBV24-1 to TRBJ2-5; TRBD2 matches 11 bases. Trimming removed 7 bases from V and 1 base from J; junction bases left unmatched: 1. The CDR3 length is 14 residues. Germline V lookup: CDR1 KGHDR, CDR2 SFDVKD.

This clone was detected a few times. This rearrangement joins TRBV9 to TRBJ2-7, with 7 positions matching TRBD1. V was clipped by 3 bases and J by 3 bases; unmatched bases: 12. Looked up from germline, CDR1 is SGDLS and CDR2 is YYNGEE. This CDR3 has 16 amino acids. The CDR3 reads CASSATTGEGDYEQYF. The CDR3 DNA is TGTGCCAGCAGCGCCACCACAGGGGAAGGAGACTACGAGCAGTACTTC.

The CDR3 coding sequence is TGTGCCAGCAGCCTCGGTGGTCTCCCCCTCCACTTT. This gives the protein CASSLGGLPLHF. The chain joins TRBV12-3 or TRBV12-4 to TRBJ1-6; D ambiguous. The CDR3 runs to 12 residues. Trimming cost V 6 bases and J 13 bases, with 13 bases left between them.

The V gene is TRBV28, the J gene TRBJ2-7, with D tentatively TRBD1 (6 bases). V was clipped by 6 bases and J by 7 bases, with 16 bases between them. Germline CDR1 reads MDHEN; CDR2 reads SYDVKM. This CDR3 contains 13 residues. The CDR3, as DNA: TGTGCCAGCAGCCCCCCGGGACATGAAGAGCAGTACTTC. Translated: CASSPPGHEEQYF.